Following are 27 T cell receptor beta chains from one sample sequenced in a study of vaccination and CD4 T cells after COVID-19. The time point: late sampling 161 to 241 days after vaccination in three convalescent patients. Treatment indicated: approximately 9-day PBMC culture with coronavirus spike peptide pools or control peptides (ViraFEST assay). The Oncomine TCR Beta short-read assay was what sequenced the DNA obtained from cultured CD4+ T cells. From the PCR reads, TCRdb called clonotypes with MiXCR, one entry per CDR3 protein. The repertoire has tens of thousands of distinct CDR3 sequences, around two fifths of them found once; the top ten carry approximately 5.3%. Their antigen targets remain unknown. The sequencing here drew on CD4+ T cells from blood, cultured in vitro, taken about 7 months after SARS-CoV-2 vaccination. These receptors came from a human donor who had recovered from COVID-19.

V is TRBV11-3 and J is TRBJ2-5; D possibly corresponds to TRBD1 (5 bases). CDR1 and CDR2 (germline): SGHNT, YENEEA. This CDR3 comprises 15 residues. Trimming stripped 2 bases from V and 1 base from J, with 11 bases between. This CDR3 reads CASSLFSGSQETQYF. The CDR3 coding sequence is TGTGCCAGCAGCTTATTCTCAGGGTCCCAAGAGACCCAGTACTTC.

The chain combines TRBV7-8 with TRBJ2-7, with D possibly called TRBD1 or TRBD2 (5 bases each). The CDR3 extends over 14 amino acids. Germline assignment: CDR1 SGHVS and CDR2 FQNEAQ. V was cut by 5 bases and J by 2 bases, with 13 bases left in between. The CDR3 DNA is TGTGCCAGCAGCGTCAGTGGGGACGCCTACGAGCAGTACTTC. Its protein is CASSVSGDAYEQYF.

The chain links TRBV6-1 to TRBJ1-6; TRBD1 might be the D (5 bases). Deletions cut 6 bases from V and 7 bases from J, with 13 bases between. Germline CDR1 is MNHNS and CDR2 is SASEGT. The CDR3 covers 14 residues. The CDR3 DNA sequence: TGTGCCAGCAGAATCAGGGATGACAATTCACCCCTCCACTTT. Its protein is CASRIRDDNSPLHF.

The chain employs TRBV7-9 and TRBJ1-5, with 8 bases matching TRBD1. Germline V lookup: CDR1 SEHNR, CDR2 FQNEAQ (reference sequence). Germline trimming cut 2 bases from V and 6 bases from J; bases unmatched to any gene: 9. This CDR3 comprises 16 residues. This chain's CDR3 is CASSLSTGEGGQPQHF. Here the CDR3 DNA reads TGTGCCAGCAGCTTATCGACAGGGGAGGGTGGTCAGCCCCAGCATTTT. Full variable domain (outside the CDR3, taken from reference TRBV7-9 and TRBJ1-5): DTGVSQNPRHKITKRGQNVTFRCDPISEHNRLYWYRQTLGQGPEFLTYFQNEAQLEKSRLLSDRFSAERPKGSFSTLEIQRTEQGDSAMYLCASSLSTGEGGQPQHFGDGTRLSIL.

The rearrangement links TRBV20-1 to TRBJ2-7, with TRBD2 matching over 10 bases. The germline gives CDR1 DFQATT, CDR2 SNEGSKA (reference sequence). CDR3 length: 17 residues. The V and J ends lost 1 base and 0 bases, in that order; junction bases with no gene match: 9. CDR3 bases: TGCAGTGCTAGAGCGTACGGTCTAGCGGGAGTCTCCTACGAGCAGTACTTC. Translating it yields CSARAYGLAGVSYEQYF.

This clonotype was counted a few times. J is TRBJ2-2 and V is TRBV20-1, with no clear D. Trimming left V 6 bases short and J 7 bases short, with 15 bases between. This CDR3 contains 13 residues. Germline CDR1 and CDR2: DFQATT and SNEGSKA (reference sequence). The CDR3 DNA is TGCAGTGCCCCGCGCAGTGAGAACGGGGAGCTGTTTTTT. Protein sequence: CSAPRSENGELFF.

A few counts support this clonotype. The CDR3 here is CSARGDINNQPQHF. In DNA form, the CDR3 reads TGCAGTGCTAGGGGGGACATTAACAATCAGCCCCAGCATTTT. The V call is TRBV20-1, the J call TRBJ1-5; D may be TRBD1 (6 bases). The CDR3 is 14 residues long. V was clipped by 3 bases and J by 3 bases, with 12 bases between them. Germline V lookup: CDR1 DFQATT, CDR2 SNEGSKA (reference sequence).

The chain carries TRBV28 and TRBJ1-2; no firm D call. The germline gives CDR1 MDHEN, CDR2 SYDVKM. Trimming shortened V by 5 bases and J by 4 bases, and 17 bases separated the two germline ends. The CDR3 extends over 15 amino acids. CDR3 bases: TGTGCCAGCAGTCCCCGCTTCGGGCCGGCCTATGGCTACACCTTC. It yields the protein CASSPRFGPAYGYTF.

The rearrangement uses TRBV7-2 and TRBJ1-2, with D hard to call. Germline CDR1 is SGHTA and CDR2 is FQGNSA. Trimming cost V 2 bases and J 4 bases, with 5 bases left between them. This CDR3 region has 12 residues. CDR3 in amino acids: CASSLSSYGYTF. In DNA form, the CDR3 reads TGTGCCAGCAGCTTAAGCAGCTATGGCTACACCTTC.

This chain connects TRBV20-1 to TRBJ2-7, with TRBD2 matching over 9 bases. The CDR3 sequence is 14 residues long. Unmatched junction bases numbered 12, after V lost 6 bases and J lost 6 bases. Germline V gene lookup returns CDR1 DFQATT and CDR2 SNEGSKA (reference sequence). For the CDR3, the DNA is TGCAGTGCGGAACGGAGCGGGAGGCAAGGCGAGCAGTACTTC. This encodes CSAERSGRQGEQYF.

The J gene is TRBJ2-1, the V gene TRBV28; TRBD2 agrees at 8 bases. There are 16 residues in the CDR3. CDR1 and CDR2 from the germline V gene are MDHEN and SYDVKM. J lost 3 bases, V lost 2 bases, and 6 bases had no gene match. CDR3 sequence (DNA): TGTGCCAGCAGTTTAGTAGCGGGAACAATCTACAATGAGCAGTTCTTC. This gives the protein CASSLVAGTIYNEQFF. Using reference TRBV28 and TRBJ2-1 for the parts outside the CDR3, the full variable domain is DVKVTQSSRYLVKRTGEKVFLECVQDMDHENMFWYRQDPGLGLRLIYFSYDVKMKEKGDIPEGYSVSREKKERFSLILESASTNQTSMYLCASSLVAGTIYNEQFFGPGTRLTVL.

The chain has TRBV20-1 and TRBJ2-5; D remains ambiguous. Germline lookup yields CDR1 DFQATT and CDR2 SNEGSKA (reference sequence). The germline V and J ends were trimmed by 8 bases and 3 bases, with 16 bases remaining between them. The CDR3 sequence is 13 residues long. CDR3 amino acids: CSILGRVEETQYF. The DNA of the CDR3 is TGCAGTATTCTAGGCCGAGTAGAAGAGACCCAGTACTTC.

The chain carries TRBV15 and TRBJ2-7, with D tentatively TRBD1 (5 bases). Trimming took off 11 bases at V and 2 bases at J, with 16 bases between the two ends. This CDR3 comprises 13 residues. CDR1 LNHNV and CDR2 YYDKDF come from the germline V gene (reference sequence). The CDR3 loop is CAAGNPSTYEQYF. The CDR3 bases are TGTGCCGCAGGGAACCCATCCACCTACGAGCAGTACTTC.

The chain has TRBV7-2 and TRBJ2-3; the match to TRBD2 covers 7 bases. The germline V gene has CDR1 SGHTA and CDR2 FQGNSA. V lost 3 bases and J lost 1; bases outside the gene matches: 10. The CDR3 is 17 amino acids. The CDR3 is CASSFSSGLTGTDTQYF. The CDR3 DNA sequence: TGTGCCAGCAGCTTTTCTAGCGGCCTGACGGGCACAGATACGCAGTATTTT.

J is TRBJ2-5 and V is TRBV15; D not certain. The CDR3 sequence is 13 residues long. Between the trimmed V and J ends, which lost 5 bases and 5 bases, there was a span of 12 bases. The germline gives CDR1 LNHNV, CDR2 YYDKDF (reference sequence). CDR3 bases: TGTGCCACCAGCCCACGAACGAGGGAGACCCAGTACTTC. This codes for CATSPRTRETQYF.

In DNA, the CDR3 is TGTGCCAGTAGACGGGACAGGGTGGCCTATGGCTACACCTTC. This codes for CASRRDRVAYGYTF. V is TRBV19 and J is TRBJ1-2, with 9 bases identical to TRBD1. V dropped 6 bases and J dropped 4; count of bases not matched to a gene: 6. CDR1 and CDR2 from the germline V gene are LNHDA and SQIVND (reference sequence). The CDR3 has 14 amino acids.

V usage is TRBV6-5 and J usage is TRBJ2-7; tentatively, D is TRBD2 (5 bases). This CDR3 spans 14 amino acids. V gave up 2 bases and J gave up 0 bases, with 8 bases separating them. Germline V gene sequence: CDR1 MNHEY, CDR2 SVGAGI. The CDR3 bases are TGTGCCAGCAGTTACAATCGGGACTCCTACGAGCAGTACTTC. Amino acid sequence: CASSYNRDSYEQYF.

In this sample, this clonotype turned up a few times. The rearrangement joins TRBV20-1 to TRBJ2-3; possibly TRBD1 for D (5 bases). The CDR3 covers 15 residues. Trimming took off 3 bases at V and 2 bases at J, with 15 bases between the two ends. CDR1 and CDR2 from the germline V gene are DFQATT and SNEGSKA (reference sequence). The DNA of the CDR3 is TGCAGTGCTAGTACTGGGGCCGAGCCCACAGATACGCAGTATTTT. It specifies CSASTGAEPTDTQYF.

This chain connects TRBV7-2 to TRBJ2-2, with D uncertain. Per the germline V gene, CDR1 is SGHTA and CDR2 is FQGNSA. The CDR3 runs 14 residues. Trimming removed 1 base from V and 4 bases from J, with 7 bases in between. The CDR3 bases are TGTGCCAGCAGCTTAGGGGTGCTCACCGGGGAGCTGTTTTTT. The encoded protein is CASSLGVLTGELFF.

The sample holds a few counts of this clonotype. The rearrangement links TRBV7-2 to TRBJ2-7; D might be TRBD1 (6 bases). Trimming took 1 base from V and 0 from J, leaving 19 bases between them. The germline V gene has CDR1 SGHTA and CDR2 FQGNSA. The CDR3 covers 18 residues. The CDR3 sequence: CASSLGLSFGTNSYEQYF. In DNA, the CDR3 is TGTGCCAGCAGCTTAGGGCTATCGTTCGGGACAAACTCCTACGAGCAGTACTTC. Full variable domain (missing parts from reference TRBV7-2 and TRBJ2-7): GAGVSQSPSNKVTEKGKDVELRCDPISGHTALYWYRQSLGQGLEFLIYFQGNSAPDKSGLPSDRFSAERTGGSVSTLTIQRTQQEDSAVYLCASSLGLSFGTNSYEQYFGPGTRLTVT.

There are a few counts of this clonotype. V gene TRBV20-1 combines with J gene TRBJ2-5; D gene unclear. Trimming pared 3 bases from V and 5 bases from J, leaving 10 bases between. Germline V lookup: CDR1 DFQATT, CDR2 SNEGSKA (reference sequence). CDR3 length: 12 amino acids. Here the CDR3 reads CSASLSRETQYF. CDR3 bases: TGCAGTGCTAGTTTATCGCGGGAGACCCAGTACTTC.

CDR3 nucleotide sequence: TGTGCCAGCAACAAACAGGGAGCCGGCAATCAGCCCCAGCATTTT. It encodes CASNKQGAGNQPQHF. The rearrangement joins TRBV28 to TRBJ1-5, with a tentative D call TRBD1 (6 bases). Germline V gives CDR1 MDHEN, CDR2 SYDVKM. Trimming left V 7 bases short and J 2 bases short, with 15 bases between. There are 15 residues in the CDR3. The full variable domain, its missing parts supplied by reference TRBV28 and TRBJ1-5, is DVKVTQSSRYLVKRTGEKVFLECVQDMDHENMFWYRQDPGLGLRLIYFSYDVKMKEKGDIPEGYSVSREKKERFSLILESASTNQTSMYLCASNKQGAGNQPQHFGDGTRLSIL.

The chain couples TRBV2 to TRBJ2-5; D remains ambiguous. CDR1 and CDR2 (germline): SNHLY, FYNNEI. The CDR3 loop spans 12 amino acids. Trimming removed 8 bases from V and 4 bases from J, with 11 bases in between. CDR3 DNA: TGTGCCAGCGCTATGGACGGAGAGACCCAGTACTTC. This translates into CASAMDGETQYF.

This sequence joins TRBV5-4 and TRBJ1-2, with D perhaps TRBD1 (6 bases). This CDR3 is 13 amino acids long. The germline V and J ends were trimmed by 4 bases and 9 bases, with 16 bases remaining between them. Germline V gene sequence: CDR1 SGHNT, CDR2 YYREEE (reference sequence). In nucleotides, the CDR3 is TGTGCCAGCAGCCCCGGAGGGGGGGAGAGCTACACCTTC. Protein product: CASSPGGGESYTF.

J is TRBJ2-7 and V is TRBV5-5; 8 positions match TRBD1. With V trimmed by 0 bases and J by 2 bases, 1 base remained unmatched. CDR3 length: 14 amino acids. CDR1 and CDR2 (germline): SGHKS, YYEKEE (reference sequence). The CDR3 region has the DNA TGTGCCAGCAGCTTGGGGACAGGGACCTACGAGCAGTACTTC. Translating it yields CASSLGTGTYEQYF.

The chain links TRBV20-1 to TRBJ1-5; D remains unclear. Trimming took off 6 bases at V and 0 bases at J, with 9 bases between the two ends. From germline, CDR1 is DFQATT and CDR2 SNEGSKA (reference sequence). The CDR3 has 13 amino acids. The CDR3 is CSAYSNSNQPQHF. Here the CDR3 DNA reads TGCAGTGCCTACAGTAATAGCAATCAGCCCCAGCATTTT.

V and J are TRBV27 and TRBJ2-1; TRBD1 is a possible D gene (6 bases). CDR3 length: 15 amino acids. Germline CDR1 and CDR2: MNHEY and SMNVEV (reference sequence). V was trimmed by 2 bases and J by 7 bases, leaving 15 bases between them. This CDR3 reads CASSLTGPPGNEQFF. CDR3 nucleotides: TGTGCCAGCAGTTTAACAGGGCCGCCGGGAAATGAGCAGTTCTTC.